Presented here are 30 T cell receptor beta chains from one specimen sequenced in a study of cytomegalovirus exposure and HLA in healthy donors. Researchers ran the PCR with 60 Vbeta and 13 Jbeta primers. The table came from immunoSEQ multiplex PCR; TCRdb's copy has only in-frame clones and leaves some out. This sample has about 190,000 clones, with just under 75% found just once. What was sequenced was PBMCs. Receptor source: a man aged 25-45 years in good health and CMV-seropositive.

The chain has TRBV7-3 and TRBJ2-7; D not resolved. Looked up from germline, CDR1 is SGHTA and CDR2 is FQGTGA. V shed 1 base and J shed 6 bases, with 16 bases lying between them. The CDR3 is 15 amino acids. The CDR3 loop reads CASSLNPQSGTEQYF. DNA for the CDR3: TGTGCCAGCAGCTTAAACCCACAATCAGGCACCGAGCAGTACTTC.

This clone was detected a few times. The chain links TRBV27 to TRBJ1-2, with TRBD1 matching over 9 bases. The CDR3 contains 15 residues. The V gene's germline CDR1 is MNHEY and CDR2 SMNVEV (reference sequence). Germline trimming cut 5 bases from V and 3 bases from J; bases unmatched to any gene: 7. The CDR3 coding sequence is TGTGCCAGCAGTCGGGGACAGGGTGGGGACTATGGCTACACCTTC. Amino acid sequence: CASSRGQGGDYGYTF.

V is TRBV4-2 and J is TRBJ1-4; D gene ambiguous. The CDR3 is 15 residues long. Germline V gene data show CDR1 as LGHNA and CDR2 as YNFKEQ. Trimming stripped 2 bases from V and 2 bases from J, with 9 bases between. CDR3 residues: CASSQRESTNEKLFF. In DNA, the CDR3 is TGTGCCAGCAGCCAAAGGGAGAGTACTAATGAAAAACTGTTTTTT.

The V and J genes are TRBV27 and TRBJ2-5, with D perhaps TRBD2 (6 bases). The germline V and J ends were trimmed by 8 bases and 5 bases, with 12 bases remaining between them. CDR3 length: 12 residues. Germline loops: CDR1 MNHEY, CDR2 SMNVEV (reference sequence). CDR3 sequence reads: CASGGAWETQYF. The CDR3 DNA follows: TGTGCCAGCGGAGGGGCGTGGGAGACCCAGTACTTC.

Written as DNA, the CDR3 is TGTGCCAGCAGCGCCCGGCGGGAGGGCCTACCCGAGCAGTACTTC. Amino acids: CASSARREGLPEQYF. This chain links TRBV7-2 with TRBJ2-7, with 9 bases that match TRBD2. Germline values: CDR1 SGHTA, CDR2 FQGNSA. This CDR3 has 15 residues. After removal of 5 bases from V and 6 bases from J, the junction contained 11 bases not matched to a gene.

This clone was observed a handful of times. The chain links TRBV2 to TRBJ2-5; the D gene is possibly TRBD2 (6 bases). The CDR3 has 14 residues. Germline CDR1 is SNHLY and CDR2 is FYNNEI. Trimming left V 8 bases short and J 5 bases short, with 18 bases between. The CDR3: CASYRLEVAETQYF. The CDR3 DNA reads TGTGCCAGCTACCGACTAGAAGTGGCCGAGACCCAGTACTTC.

The rearrangement uses TRBV27 and TRBJ2-3; a weak D match, TRBD1 (5 bases). The CDR3 loop spans 14 amino acids. CDR1 is MNHEY, CDR2 SMNVEV, per germline (reference sequence). Trimming removed 4 bases at V and 0 bases at J, with 8 bases between. The CDR3 DNA follows: TGTGCCAGCAGTTATTCAGGGAGCACAGATACGCAGTATTTT. Protein sequence: CASSYSGSTDTQYF.

This clone was seen a handful of times. The V call is TRBV11-2, the J call TRBJ1-6; D remains ambiguous. CDR1 is SGHAT and CDR2 is FQNNGV in the germline V gene. Trimming took 3 bases from V and 8 from J, leaving 14 bases between them. This CDR3 is built from 15 residues. This CDR3 is CASSLGLTIDSPLHF. In nucleotides, the CDR3 is TGTGCCAGCAGCTTGGGTCTGACTATTGATTCACCCCTCCACTTT.

V gene TRBV7-6 combines with J gene TRBJ2-2; TRBD1 agrees at 8 bases. CDR1 SGHVS and CDR2 FNYEAQ come from the germline V gene. The trim removed 1 base at V and 5 bases at J, leaving 6 bases unmatched. CDR3 size: 16 residues. The chain's CDR3 is CASSLDAGGATGELFF. For the CDR3, the DNA is TGTGCCAGCAGCTTAGACGCAGGGGGCGCAACCGGGGAGCTGTTTTTT.

V gene TRBV4-2 combines with J gene TRBJ2-5; 9 bases are shared with TRBD2. V lost 4 bases, J lost 2 bases, and 14 bases stayed unmatched. CDR1 is LGHNA and CDR2 is YNFKEQ in the germline V gene. This CDR3 has 18 amino acids. The CDR3 DNA reads as TGTGCCAGCAGCCCGTACTCTACTAGCGGGCTCCCGCAAGAGACCCAGTACTTC. It translates to CASSPYSTSGLPQETQYF.

V and J are TRBV18 and TRBJ1-2; 7 bases line up with TRBD1. Germline V lookup: CDR1 KGHSH, CDR2 LQKENI. The CDR3 is made up of 14 amino acids. With 3 bases clipped from V and 8 bases from J, the junction kept 9 bases outside the gene matches. The CDR3 nucleotides read TGTGCCAGCTCACCGGGGACAGCGGGCTACGGCTACACCTTC. This sequence encodes CASSPGTAGYGYTF.

This chain connects TRBV29-1 to TRBJ1-1, with a weak D call TRBD1 (6 bases). This CDR3 is built from 15 residues. Germline V gene data show CDR1 as SQVTM and CDR2 as ANQGSEA. V was cut by 1 base and J by 3 bases, with 15 bases left in between. The CDR3 here is CSVEGSTGLDTEAFF. For the CDR3, the DNA is TGCAGCGTTGAAGGGTCAACAGGGTTGGACACTGAAGCTTTCTTT. Full variable domain (outside the CDR3, taken from reference TRBV29-1 and TRBJ1-1): SAVISQKPSRDICQRGTSLTIQCQVDSQVTMMFWYRQQPGQSLTLIATANQGSEATYESGFVIDKFPISRPNLTFSTLTVSNMSPEDSSIYLCSVEGSTGLDTEAFFGQGTRLTVV.

This rearrangement joins TRBV7-2 to TRBJ2-1; D possibly corresponds to TRBD2 (5 bases). This CDR3 contains 15 residues. The germline V gene encodes CDR1 SGHTA and CDR2 FQGNSA. Trimming took 2 bases from V and 4 from J, leaving 12 bases between them. This CDR3 is CASSLNLLGYNEQFF. CDR3 nucleotides: TGTGCCAGCAGCTTAAATCTACTAGGGTACAATGAGCAGTTCTTC. Looking up the rest from reference TRBV7-2 and TRBJ2-1 gives the full variable domain: GAGVSQSPSNKVTEKGKDVELRCDPISGHTALYWYRQSLGQGLEFLIYFQGNSAPDKSGLPSDRFSAERTGGSVSTLTIQRTQQEDSAVYLCASSLNLLGYNEQFFGPGTRLTVL.

This clone was seen a few times. The CDR3 nucleotides read TGTGCCAGTAGTCCCGGACAGGGAAAATCCGGGGAGCAGTACTTC. This gives the protein CASSPGQGKSGEQYF. The V call is TRBV19, the J call TRBJ2-7, with 8 bases fitting TRBD1. The trim removed 5 bases at V and 7 bases at J, leaving 13 bases unmatched. This CDR3 comprises 15 residues. Per germline, CDR1 LNHDA and CDR2 SQIVND (reference sequence).

The genes are TRBV6-6 and TRBJ2-3; D possibly corresponds to TRBD2 (6 bases). The CDR3 extends over 13 amino acids. The germline V and J ends were trimmed by 6 bases and 2 bases, with 9 bases remaining between them. Germline V CDR1 and CDR2: MNHNY, SVGAGI (reference sequence). Here the CDR3 reads CASSPGATDTQYF. For the CDR3, the DNA is TGTGCCAGCAGCCCGGGAGCCACAGATACGCAGTATTTT.

This clone was counted once. The CDR3 nucleotides are TGTGCCAGCAGCTTCCTAGCAGGAGCGTCCGGGGAGCTGTTTTTT. Protein sequence: CASSFLAGASGELFF. The chain joins TRBV7-2 to TRBJ2-2, with D tentatively TRBD2 (5 bases). The germline gives CDR1 SGHTA, CDR2 FQGNSA. V lost 3 bases, J lost 6 bases, and 14 bases lay in between. CDR3 size: 15 residues.

This clone was detected only once. The chain links TRBV28 to TRBJ2-1; D possibly corresponds to TRBD2 (6 bases). The CDR3 is 13 amino acids. The ends were cut back, 3 bases at V and 6 bases at J, with 9 bases in the middle. Germline V gene lookup returns CDR1 MDHEN and CDR2 SYDVKM. The CDR3 DNA reads as TGTGCCAGCAGTTTGCTCGGGAGCAATGAGCAGTTCTTC. It translates to CASSLLGSNEQFF.

The chain links TRBV6-5 to TRBJ1-1; D gene uncertain. The CDR3 sequence is 13 residues long. Between the trimmed V and J ends, which lost 6 bases and 10 bases, there was a span of 18 bases. Germline V lookup: CDR1 MNHEY, CDR2 SVGAGI. The DNA of the CDR3 is TGTGCCAGCAGACCCGGCACAGCTTATCGAGCTTTCTTT. Its protein is CASRPGTAYRAFF.

This clone was seen a few times. The chain has TRBV30 and TRBJ2-3, with a weak D call TRBD1 (7 bases). This CDR3 has 17 amino acids. V lost 0 bases and J lost 0, with 16 bases in between. Germline V gene sequence: CDR1 GTSNPN, CDR2 SVGIG (reference sequence). The chain's CDR3 is CAWSVGGTASSTDTQYF. The CDR3 DNA sequence: TGTGCCTGGAGTGTAGGGGGGACAGCATCTAGCACAGATACGCAGTATTTT.

The CDR3 spells CASSPGTGNQPQHF. CDR3 bases: TGTGCCAGCTCCCCCGGGACAGGGAATCAGCCCCAGCATTTT. This chain joins TRBV28 and TRBJ1-5; 9 nucleotides agree with TRBD1. V lost 8 bases to trimming and J lost 4 bases; unmatched junction nucleotides: 6. The CDR3 is made up of 14 amino acids. In germline, CDR1 is MDHEN, CDR2 SYDVKM. Full variable domain (remainder filled in from reference TRBV28 and TRBJ1-5): DVKVTQSSRYLVKRTGEKVFLECVQDMDHENMFWYRQDPGLGLRLIYFSYDVKMKEKGDIPEGYSVSREKKERFSLILESASTNQTSMYLCASSPGTGNQPQHFGDGTRLSIL.

The chain recombines TRBV19 with TRBJ2-5; 8 bases agree with TRBD1. The V gene end was trimmed by 4 bases and the J gene end by 9 bases; junction bases not matched to a gene: 7. This CDR3 has 13 residues. CDR1 and CDR2 (germline): LNHDA, SQIVND (reference sequence). CDR3 in amino acids: CASSKTQGDPQYF. The CDR3 nucleotides read TGTGCCAGTAGTAAAACACAGGGGGATCCCCAGTACTTC.

The chain recombines TRBV5-8 with TRBJ1-5; maybe TRBD1 (6 bases). Trimming cost V 6 bases and J 5 bases, with 15 bases left between them. Germline V lookup: CDR1 SGHTS, CDR2 YDEGEE. This CDR3 comprises 14 residues. The chain's CDR3 is CASTGDRLDQPQHF. In nucleotides, the CDR3 is TGTGCCAGCACCGGAGACAGGCTTGATCAGCCCCAGCATTTT.

There are many counts of this clone. The V call is TRBV7-8, the J call TRBJ2-7; 7 bases match TRBD1. CDR1 and CDR2 (germline): SGHVS, FQNEAQ. V lost 2 bases to trimming and J lost 6 bases; unmatched junction nucleotides: 10. The length of the CDR3 is 15 residues. The CDR3, as DNA: TGTGCCAGCAGCTTAAAGACAGGGTCCTCGCCCGAGCAGTACTTC. It translates to CASSLKTGSSPEQYF.

This clone has a single count. Other nucleotide sequences in the sample specify the same CDR3. CDR3 sequence reads: CATSGGTSSTDTQYF. CDR3 DNA: TGTGCCACCAGCGGTGGGACTAGTAGCACAGATACGCAGTATTTT. V usage is TRBV15 and J usage is TRBJ2-3, with 8 positions matching TRBD2. V was clipped by 5 bases and J by 0 bases; unmatched bases: 4. Germline CDR1 LNHNV, CDR2 YYDKDF (reference sequence). The CDR3 extends over 15 amino acids. Together with reference TRBV15 and TRBJ2-3, the CDR3 gives the full variable domain: DAMVIQNPRYQVTQFGKPVTLSCSQTLNHNVMYWYQQKSSQAPKLLFHYYDKDFNNEADTPDNFQSRRPNTSFCFLDIRSPGLGDTAMYLCATSGGTSSTDTQYFGPGTRLTVL.

This chain uses TRBV2 with TRBJ1-3; 7 bases match TRBD1. V lost 5 bases, J lost 6 bases, and 4 bases stayed unmatched. The germline V gene encodes CDR1 SNHLY and CDR2 FYNNEI. The CDR3 runs to 13 residues. The CDR3 nucleotides are TGTGCCAGCAGTCAACAGGGGTCAAACACCATATATTTT. It encodes CASSQQGSNTIYF.

The rearrangement joins TRBV7-3 to TRBJ2-7; maybe TRBD1 (6 bases). Trimming left V 5 bases short and J 2 bases short, with 13 bases between. Germline V gene data show CDR1 as SGHTA and CDR2 as FQGTGA. This CDR3 is 14 amino acids long. The CDR3 sequence is CASSPTQGPYEQYF. The CDR3 DNA reads as TGTGCCAGCAGCCCCACGCAGGGGCCCTACGAGCAGTACTTC.

This chain joins TRBV7-2 and TRBJ2-3, with 9 positions matching TRBD2. V shed 5 bases and J 5 bases; nucleotides not matched to a gene: 8. CDR3 length equals 15 residues. CDR1 is SGHTA and CDR2 is FQGNSA in the germline V gene. The CDR3: CASSRTSEGGDTQYF. The DNA for the CDR3 is TGTGCCAGCAGCCGGACTAGCGAGGGGGGAGATACGCAGTATTTT.

V is TRBV20-1 and J is TRBJ2-7, with D possibly TRBD2 on 5 matching bases. The length of the CDR3 is 11 residues. With 5 bases removed from V and 9 bases from J, the gap between germline ends came to 14 bases. CDR1 DFQATT and CDR2 SNEGSKA come from the germline V gene (reference sequence). The chain's CDR3 is CSADPGFVQYF. The CDR3 bases are TGCAGTGCTGACCCGGGGTTTGTGCAGTACTTC.

This clone appeared a few times. The CDR3 nucleotides read TGTGCCAGCAGGTTCCAGGGGGTTATAGGGGAGACCCAGTACTTC. Translation gives CASRFQGVIGETQYF. This sequence joins TRBV6-5 and TRBJ2-5, with 7 nucleotides matching TRBD1. The CDR3 has 15 amino acids. J was trimmed by 5 bases and V by 6 bases; bases with no gene match: 12. Looked up from germline, CDR1 is MNHEY and CDR2 is SVGAGI.

The chain recombines TRBV2 with TRBJ2-3; unclear D gene. This CDR3 region has 14 residues. CDR1 and CDR2 (germline): SNHLY, FYNNEI. The ends were cut back, 3 bases at V and 0 bases at J, with 7 bases in the middle. Written as DNA, the CDR3 is TGTGCCAGCAGTGACGCGAGGAGCACAGATACGCAGTATTTT. Protein: CASSDARSTDTQYF.